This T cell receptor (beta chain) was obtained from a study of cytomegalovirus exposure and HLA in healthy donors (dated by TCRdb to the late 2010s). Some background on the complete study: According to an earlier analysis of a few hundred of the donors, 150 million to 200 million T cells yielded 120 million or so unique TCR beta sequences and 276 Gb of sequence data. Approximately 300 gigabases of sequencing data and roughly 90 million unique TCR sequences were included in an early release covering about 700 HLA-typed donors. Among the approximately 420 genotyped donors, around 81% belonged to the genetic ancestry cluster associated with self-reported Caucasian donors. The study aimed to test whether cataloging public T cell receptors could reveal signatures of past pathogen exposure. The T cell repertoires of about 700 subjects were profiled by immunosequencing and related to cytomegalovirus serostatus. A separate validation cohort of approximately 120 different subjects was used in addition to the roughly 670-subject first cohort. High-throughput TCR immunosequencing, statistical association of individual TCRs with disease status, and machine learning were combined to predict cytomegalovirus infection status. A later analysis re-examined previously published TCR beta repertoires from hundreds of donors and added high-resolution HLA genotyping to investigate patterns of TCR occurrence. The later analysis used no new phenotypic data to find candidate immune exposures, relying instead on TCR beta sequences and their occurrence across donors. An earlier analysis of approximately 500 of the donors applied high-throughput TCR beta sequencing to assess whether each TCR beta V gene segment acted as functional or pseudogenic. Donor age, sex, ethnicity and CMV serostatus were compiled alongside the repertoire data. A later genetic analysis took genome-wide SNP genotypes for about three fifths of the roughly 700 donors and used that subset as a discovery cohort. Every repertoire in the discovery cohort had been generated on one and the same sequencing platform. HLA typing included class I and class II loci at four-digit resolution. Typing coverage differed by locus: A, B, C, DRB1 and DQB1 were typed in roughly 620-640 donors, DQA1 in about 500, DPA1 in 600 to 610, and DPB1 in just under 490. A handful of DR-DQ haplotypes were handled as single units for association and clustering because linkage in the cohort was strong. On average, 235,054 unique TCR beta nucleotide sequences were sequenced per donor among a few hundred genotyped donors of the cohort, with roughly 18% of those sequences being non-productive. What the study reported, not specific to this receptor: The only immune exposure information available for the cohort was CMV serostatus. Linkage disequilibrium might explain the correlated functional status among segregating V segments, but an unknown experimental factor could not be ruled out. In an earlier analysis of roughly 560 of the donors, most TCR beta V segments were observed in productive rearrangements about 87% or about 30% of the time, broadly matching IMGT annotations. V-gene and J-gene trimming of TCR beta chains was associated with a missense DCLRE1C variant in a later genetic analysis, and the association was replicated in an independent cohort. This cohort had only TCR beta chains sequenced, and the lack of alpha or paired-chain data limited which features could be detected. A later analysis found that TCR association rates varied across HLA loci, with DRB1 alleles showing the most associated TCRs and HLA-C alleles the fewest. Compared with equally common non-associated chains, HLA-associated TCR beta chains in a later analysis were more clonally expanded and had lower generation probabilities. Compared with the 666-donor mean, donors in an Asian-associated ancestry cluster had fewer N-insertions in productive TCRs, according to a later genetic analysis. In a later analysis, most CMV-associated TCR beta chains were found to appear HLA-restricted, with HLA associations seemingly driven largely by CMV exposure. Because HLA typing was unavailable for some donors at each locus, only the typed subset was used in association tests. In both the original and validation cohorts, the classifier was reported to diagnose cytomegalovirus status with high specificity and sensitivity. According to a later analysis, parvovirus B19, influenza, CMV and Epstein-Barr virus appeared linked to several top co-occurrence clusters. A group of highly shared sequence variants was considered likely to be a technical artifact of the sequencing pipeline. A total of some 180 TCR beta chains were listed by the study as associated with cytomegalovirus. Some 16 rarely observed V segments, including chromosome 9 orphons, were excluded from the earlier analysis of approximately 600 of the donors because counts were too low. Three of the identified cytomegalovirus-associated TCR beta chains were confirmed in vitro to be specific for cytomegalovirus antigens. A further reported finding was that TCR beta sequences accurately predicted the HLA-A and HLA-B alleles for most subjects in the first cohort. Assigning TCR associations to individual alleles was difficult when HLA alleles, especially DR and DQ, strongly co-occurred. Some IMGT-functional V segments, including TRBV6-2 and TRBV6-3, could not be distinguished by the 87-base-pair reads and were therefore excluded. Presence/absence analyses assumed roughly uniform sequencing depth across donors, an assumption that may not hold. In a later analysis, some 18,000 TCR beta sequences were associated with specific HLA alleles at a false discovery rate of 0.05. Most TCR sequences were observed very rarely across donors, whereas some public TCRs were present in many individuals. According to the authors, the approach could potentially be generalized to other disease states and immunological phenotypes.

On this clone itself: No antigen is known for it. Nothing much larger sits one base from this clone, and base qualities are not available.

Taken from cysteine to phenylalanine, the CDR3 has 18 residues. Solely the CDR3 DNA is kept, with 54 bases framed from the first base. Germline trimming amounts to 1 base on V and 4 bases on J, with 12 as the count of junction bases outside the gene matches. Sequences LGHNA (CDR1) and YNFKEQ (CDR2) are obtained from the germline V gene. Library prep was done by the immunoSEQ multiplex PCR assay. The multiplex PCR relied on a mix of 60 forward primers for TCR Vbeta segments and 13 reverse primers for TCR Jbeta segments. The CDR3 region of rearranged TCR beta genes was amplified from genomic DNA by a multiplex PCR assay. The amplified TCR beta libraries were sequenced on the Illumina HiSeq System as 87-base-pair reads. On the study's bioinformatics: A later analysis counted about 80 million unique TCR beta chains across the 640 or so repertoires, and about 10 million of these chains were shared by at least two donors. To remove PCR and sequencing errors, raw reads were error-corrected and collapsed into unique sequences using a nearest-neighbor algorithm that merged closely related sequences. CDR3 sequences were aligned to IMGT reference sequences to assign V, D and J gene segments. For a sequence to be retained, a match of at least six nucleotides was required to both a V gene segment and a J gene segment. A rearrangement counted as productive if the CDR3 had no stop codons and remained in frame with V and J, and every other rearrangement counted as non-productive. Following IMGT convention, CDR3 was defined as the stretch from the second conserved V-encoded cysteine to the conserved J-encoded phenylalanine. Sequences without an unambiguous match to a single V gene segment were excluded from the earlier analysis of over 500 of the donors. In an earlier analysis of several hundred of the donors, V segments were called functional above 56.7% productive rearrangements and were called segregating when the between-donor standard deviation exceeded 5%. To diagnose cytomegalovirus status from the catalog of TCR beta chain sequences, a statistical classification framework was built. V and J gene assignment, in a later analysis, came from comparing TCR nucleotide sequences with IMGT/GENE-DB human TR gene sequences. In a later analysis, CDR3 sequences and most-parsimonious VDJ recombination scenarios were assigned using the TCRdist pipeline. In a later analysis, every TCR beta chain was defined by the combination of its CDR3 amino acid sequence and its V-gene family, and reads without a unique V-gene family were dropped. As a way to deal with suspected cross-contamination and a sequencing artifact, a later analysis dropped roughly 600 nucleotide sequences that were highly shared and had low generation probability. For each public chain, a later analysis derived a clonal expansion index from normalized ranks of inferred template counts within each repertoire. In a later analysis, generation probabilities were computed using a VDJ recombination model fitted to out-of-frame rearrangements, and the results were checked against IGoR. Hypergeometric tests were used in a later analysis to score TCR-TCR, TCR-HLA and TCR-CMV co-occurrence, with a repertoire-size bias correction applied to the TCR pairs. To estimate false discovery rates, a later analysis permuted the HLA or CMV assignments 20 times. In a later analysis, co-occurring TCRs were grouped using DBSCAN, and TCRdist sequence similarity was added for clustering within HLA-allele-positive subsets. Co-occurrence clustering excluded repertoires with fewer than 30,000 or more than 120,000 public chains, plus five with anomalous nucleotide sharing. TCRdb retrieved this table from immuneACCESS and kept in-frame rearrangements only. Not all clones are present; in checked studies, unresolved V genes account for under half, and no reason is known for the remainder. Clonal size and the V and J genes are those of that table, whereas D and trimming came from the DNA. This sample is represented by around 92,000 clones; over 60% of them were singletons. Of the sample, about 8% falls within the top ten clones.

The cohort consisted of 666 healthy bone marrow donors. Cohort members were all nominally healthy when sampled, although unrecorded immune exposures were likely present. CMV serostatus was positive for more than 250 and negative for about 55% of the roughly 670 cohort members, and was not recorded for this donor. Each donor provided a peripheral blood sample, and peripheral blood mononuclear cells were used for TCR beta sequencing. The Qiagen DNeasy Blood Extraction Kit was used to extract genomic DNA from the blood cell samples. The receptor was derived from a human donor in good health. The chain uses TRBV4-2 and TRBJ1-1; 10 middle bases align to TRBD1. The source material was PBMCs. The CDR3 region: CASSQGTAPGQGSTEAFF. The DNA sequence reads TGTGCCAGCAGCCAAGGAACAGCACCGGGACAGGGGAGCACTGAAGCTTTCTTT.